The 9 T cell receptor beta chains given below trace back to one sample, sequenced in a study of siplizumab effects on memory and regulatory T cells. Assay: immunoSEQ multiplex PCR; the TCRdb copy retains only in-frame clones and omits some. In the table there are 90,000 to 110,000 clones, around 90% of which are singletons. Sequencing was done on a sample of Tregs sorted from blood. The receptors were sampled from a human donor in good health.

The chain carries TRBV14 and TRBJ2-3; 9 positions agree with TRBD2. CDR3 size: 14 residues. V gave up 6 bases and J gave up 5 bases; unmatched junction bases: 6. Per the germline V gene, CDR1 is SGHDN and CDR2 is FVKESK. CDR3 region: CASRNSGGIDTQYF. CDR3 nucleotides: TGTGCCAGCAGAAACAGCGGGGGGATAGATACGCAGTATTTT.

V usage is TRBV5-4 and J usage is TRBJ2-7; D is perhaps TRBD1 or TRBD2 (5 bases each). Between the trimmed V and J ends, which lost 4 bases and 2 bases, there was a span of 10 bases. Germline V gene lookup returns CDR1 SGHNT and CDR2 YYREEE (reference sequence). The CDR3 runs to 13 residues. The DNA for the CDR3 is TGTGCCAGCAGCACCGGGACCACCTACGAGCAGTACTTC. It is translated as CASSTGTTYEQYF.

The rearrangement uses TRBV5-5 and TRBJ2-1; D possibly corresponds to TRBD1 (8 bases). From germline, CDR1 is SGHKS and CDR2 YYEKEE (reference sequence). The V gene lost 5 bases and the J gene lost 3 bases, with 27 bases spanning the gap. The CDR3 is 19 residues long. DNA of the CDR3: TGTGCCAGCAGACTCCAGGACAGGGTAAGACTAGCTGGCTACAATGAGCAGTTCTTC. As protein: CASRLQDRVRLAGYNEQFF.

As for this clone: Other nucleotide sequences from this sample produce the same CDR3. This chain joins TRBV10-3 and TRBJ2-7; 8 bases agree with TRBD1. Germline trimming cut 10 bases from V and 1 base from J; bases unmatched to any gene: 6. Germline CDR1 and CDR2: ENHRY and SYGVKD. The CDR3 runs to 13 residues. The CDR3 spells CATSRQGSYEQYF. Written as DNA, the CDR3 is TGTGCCACATCTAGACAGGGGTCCTACGAGCAGTACTTC.

This clone was observed once. J is TRBJ2-3 and V is TRBV27; D is possibly TRBD2 (5 bases). Germline V CDR1 and CDR2: MNHEY, SMNVEV (reference sequence). V was shortened by 0 bases and J by 14 bases, with 12 bases between the two germline ends. The CDR3 has 12 residues. The CDR3 DNA is TGTGCCAGCAGTTTATCGACCGGGATTTGGTATTTT. Translated, it gives CASSLSTGIWYF.

The chain links TRBV7-6 to TRBJ2-1; 7 bases match TRBD2. V shed 8 bases and J 3 bases; nucleotides not matched to a gene: 7. CDR1 is SGHVS, CDR2 FNYEAQ, per germline. CDR3 length: 14 residues. CDR3 nucleotides: TGTGCCAGCCTTCCGGGAGGCCACTACAATGAGCAGTTCTTC. Translated: CASLPGGHYNEQFF.

CDR3 in amino acids: CASSPSSGGLNEQFF. The CDR3 DNA is TGCGCCAGCAGCCCCTCTAGCGGGGGCCTTAATGAGCAGTTCTTC. This chain connects TRBV4-1 to TRBJ2-1, with 10 bases that match TRBD2. The CDR3 length is 15 residues. Germline values: CDR1 MGHRA, CDR2 YSYEKL. The V gene end was trimmed by 4 bases and the J gene end by 7 bases; junction bases not matched to a gene: 7.

The chain carries TRBV6-5 and TRBJ2-2; TRBD2 matches 9 bases. Germline lookup yields CDR1 MNHEY and CDR2 SVGAGI. V trimming: 5 bases; J trimming: 4 bases; junction bases outside the gene matches: 2. The CDR3 length is 14 residues. This CDR3 reads CASSIAGATGELFF. CDR3 DNA sequence: TGTGCCAGCAGTATAGCGGGGGCCACCGGGGAGCTGTTTTTT.

The genes are TRBV10-3 and TRBJ1-6; 8 bases are shared with TRBD1. The CDR3 is made up of 15 amino acids. J gave up 5 bases and V 6 bases, and 6 bases lay outside the gene matches. CDR1 ENHRY and CDR2 SYGVKD come from the germline V gene. CDR3 nucleotides: TGTGCCATCAGCTTGACAGGGGAGGATAATTCACCCCTCCACTTT. Amino acid sequence: CAISLTGEDNSPLHF.